Presented here are 23 T cell receptor beta chains from one specimen sequenced in a study of T cells in Graves' hyperthyroidism and ophthalmopathy. Researchers took RNA transcripts and amplified the TCR beta CDR3 regions from them. HTBI primers drove first-round RT-PCR of the TCR CDR3. TCRdb called the multiplex PCR reads again in MiXCR, with one record for every CDR3 protein. Of a few hundred thousand distinct CDR3 sequences in the sample, around 15% were seen once. The sample taken for sequencing was blood. The receptors derive from a woman in her thirties with Graves' ophthalmopathy.

The chain recombines TRBV10-3 with TRBJ2-6; D not certain. Germline V CDR1 and CDR2: ENHRY, SYGVKD. Trimming removed 4 bases from V and 4 bases from J, with 11 bases in between. There are 15 residues in the CDR3. This CDR3 is CAISVDGGGANVLTF. CDR3 nucleotide sequence: TGTGCCATCAGTGTTGACGGTGGAGGGGCCAACGTCCTGACTTTC.

This clonotype was picked up many times. The V call is TRBV28, the J call TRBJ1-6; possibly TRBD1 for D (6 bases). The CDR3 contains 16 residues. V was cut by 5 bases and J by 14 bases, with 25 bases left in between. Germline V gene data show CDR1 as MDHEN and CDR2 as SYDVKM. The CDR3 coding sequence is TGTGCCAGCAGTGTCCAGGACAGTTCCCCTATGAATACCCTCCACTTT. Protein sequence: CASSVQDSSPMNTLHF.

This clonotype was seen only a few times. The V and J genes are TRBV12-3 or TRBV12-4 and TRBJ1-3; D gene ambiguous. There are 10 residues in the CDR3. Trimming took 6 bases from V and 5 from J, leaving 2 bases between them. Here the CDR3 reads CASRRNTIYF. CDR3 DNA: TGTGCCAGCAGGAGAAACACCATATATTTT.

At least ten counts were recorded for this clonotype. The CDR3 DNA sequence: TGTGCCAGCAGTTTAGGGGTCCGACAGGCAACCTCGGGCTACACCTTC. Translation: CASSLGVRQATSGYTF. The V and J genes are TRBV27 and TRBJ1-2; perhaps TRBD1 as D (6 bases). V was shortened by 2 bases and J by 8 bases, with 21 bases between the two germline ends. Germline lookup yields CDR1 MNHEY and CDR2 SMNVEV (reference sequence). The CDR3 extends over 16 amino acids.

The chain uses TRBV7-9 and TRBJ2-5, with no clear D. Trimming pared 7 bases from V and 0 bases from J, leaving 15 bases between. The V gene's germline CDR1 is SEHNR and CDR2 FQNEAQ (reference sequence). The CDR3 contains 15 residues. The CDR3 sequence: CASKKISLYQETQYF. In nucleotides, the CDR3 is TGTGCCAGCAAGAAGATCTCACTGTACCAAGAGACCCAGTACTTC. Combining the CDR3 with reference TRBV7-9 and TRBJ2-5 gives the whole variable domain DTGVSQNPRHKITKRGQNVTFRCDPISEHNRLYWYRQTLGQGPEFLTYFQNEAQLEKSRLLSDRFSAERPKGSFSTLEIQRTEQGDSAMYLCASKKISLYQETQYFGPGTRLLVL.

The chain links TRBV6-2 or TRBV6-3 to TRBJ2-3, with 11 bases matching TRBD1. Germline V lookup: CDR1 MNHEY, CDR2 SVGEGT. The J segment lost 6 bases and the V segment lost 5 bases, leaving 7 bases of the junction unmatched. The CDR3 is made up of 15 amino acids. The CDR3 protein is CASSDRDRGSDTQYF. CDR3 DNA: TGTGCCAGCAGTGACCGGGACAGGGGGTCGGATACGCAGTATTTT.

The table lists this clonotype with many counts. V gene TRBV15 combines with J gene TRBJ1-5; D possibly corresponds to TRBD1 (5 bases). Germline loops: CDR1 LNHNV, CDR2 YYDKDF (reference sequence). The germline V and J ends were trimmed by 5 bases and 4 bases, with 9 bases remaining between them. The CDR3 length is 13 residues. The CDR3 nucleotides read TGTGCCACCAGCGTGGGACGGAATCAGCCCCAGCATTTT. This codes for CATSVGRNQPQHF.

CDR3 loop: CASSTGVRTGELFF. The CDR3 DNA reads as TGTGCCAGCAGCACAGGGGTTCGTACCGGGGAGCTGTTTTTT. V gene TRBV6-1 combines with J gene TRBJ2-2, with 7 positions matching TRBD1. The CDR3 spans 14 residues. Germline CDR1 MNHNS, CDR2 SASEGT. V dropped 6 bases and J dropped 5; count of bases not matched to a gene: 6.

This clonotype showed up many times. This chain links TRBV20-1 with TRBJ1-2; TRBD1 aligns across 8 bases. Trimming took 4 bases from V and 7 from J; bases not matched to a gene: 11. The CDR3 length is 14 residues. The germline gives CDR1 DFQATT, CDR2 SNEGSKA (reference sequence). CDR3 sequence reads: CSAINQGAGGGYTF. DNA of the CDR3: TGCAGTGCTATCAATCAGGGGGCCGGGGGTGGCTACACCTTC.

As concerns this clonotype: A read error may explain this, as a much larger clone is one base away. The V call is TRBV15, the J call TRBJ1-2; no definite D call. V was pared by 1 base and J by 0 bases, with 15 bases between. There are 17 residues in the CDR3. Per the germline V gene, CDR1 is LNHNV and CDR2 is YYDKDF (reference sequence). This CDR3 is CATSRADIGLSNYGYTF. The CDR3 coding sequence is TGTGCCACCAGCAGAGCTGATATTGGACTGTCTAACTATGGCTACACCTTC.

The sample holds many counts of this clonotype. The chain has TRBV2 and TRBJ1-2; a weak D match, TRBD1 (6 bases). CDR1 SNHLY and CDR2 FYNNEI come from the germline V gene. This CDR3 has 13 amino acids. Trimming left V 7 bases short and J 7 bases short, with 16 bases between. The CDR3 DNA sequence: TGTGCCAGCAACCGTAGGGGGGGCCTTGGCTACACCTTC. It specifies CASNRRGGLGYTF.

This clonotype was detected a few times. The V call is TRBV9, the J call TRBJ2-2; D not certain. V shed 5 bases and J shed 1 base, with 12 bases lying between them. Germline CDR1 and CDR2: SGDLS and YYNGEE. This CDR3 has 15 amino acids. In nucleotides, the CDR3 is TGTGCCAGCAGTCCTATACTGGGGAACACCGGGGAGCTGTTTTTT. Translation: CASSPILGNTGELFF.

This clonotype was picked up many times. The chain is built from TRBV5-1 and TRBJ2-1; 11 bases agree with TRBD2. The CDR3 runs 15 residues. Germline CDR1 and CDR2: SGHRS and YFSETQ. Trimming at V came to 3 bases and at J to 9 bases, leaving 8 bases not matched to a gene. The CDR3, as DNA: TGCGCCAGCAGCTATAGCGGGGGGGCCGAGGGTGAGCAGTTCTTC. Translated: CASSYSGGAEGEQFF.

The sample holds many counts of this clonotype. The V gene is TRBV5-5, the J gene TRBJ1-1; TRBD1 is a possible D gene (5 bases). Trimming took 0 bases from V and 7 from J, leaving 16 bases between them. Looked up from germline, CDR1 is SGHKS and CDR2 is YYEKEE (reference sequence). The CDR3 sequence is 15 residues long. The CDR3 region has the DNA TGTGCCAGCAGCTTGGGGGCTGCCGGGGGGAATGAAGCTTTCTTT. Translated: CASSLGAAGGNEAFF.

At least ten counts were recorded for this clonotype. V is TRBV12-3 or TRBV12-4 and J is TRBJ2-1; tentatively, D is TRBD2 (5 bases). The V end was cut by 5 bases, the J end by 8 bases, with 10 bases between. The CDR3 length is 12 residues. CDR3 sequence reads: CASSPMGDEQFF. CDR3 nucleotide sequence: TGTGCCAGCAGTCCGATGGGAGATGAGCAGTTCTTC.

This clonotype was picked up a small number of times. The chain uses TRBV29-1 and TRBJ1-1, with a possible D match to TRBD1 (6 bases). Trimming removed 5 bases at V and 3 bases at J, with 13 bases between. This CDR3 is built from 13 residues. Germline CDR1 is SQVTM and CDR2 is ANQGSEA. The CDR3 is CSVTGLRDTEAFF. The CDR3 DNA follows: TGCAGCGTTACAGGGCTCCGGGACACTGAAGCTTTCTTT.

This clonotype has a count of ten or more. The chain uses TRBV20-1 and TRBJ2-7; TRBD2 matches 9 bases. The CDR3 extends over 13 amino acids. The germline CDR1 and CDR2 sequences are DFQATT and SNEGSKA (reference sequence). Unmatched junction bases numbered 5, after V lost 6 bases and J lost 2 bases. In DNA, the CDR3 is TGCAGTGCCCTAGCGGGGAGTCCCTACGAGCAGTACTTC. This codes for CSALAGSPYEQYF.

The chain uses TRBV14 and TRBJ1-2, with D unresolved. V was clipped by 0 bases and J by 4 bases, with 9 bases between them. CDR1 SGHDN and CDR2 FVKESK come from the germline V gene. There are 14 residues in the CDR3. For the CDR3, the DNA is TGTGCCAGCAGCCAAGATATCGGAGGCTATGGCTACACCTTC. It translates to CASSQDIGGYGYTF. The full variable domain, its missing parts supplied by reference TRBV14 and TRBJ1-2, is EAGVTQFPSHSVIEKGQTVTLRCDPISGHDNLYWYRRVMGKEIKFLLHFVKESKQDESGMPNNRFLAERTGGTYSTLKVQPAELEDSGVYFCASSQDIGGYGYTFGSGTRLTVV.

This clonotype was detected only a few times. The V call is TRBV5-6, the J call TRBJ2-1, with 12 nucleotides matching TRBD1. V dropped 2 bases and J dropped 6; count of bases not matched to a gene: 18. This CDR3 spans 20 amino acids. Per germline, CDR1 SGHDT and CDR2 YYEEEE. This CDR3 is CASSFIWDRGQSGGRNEQFF. CDR3 sequence (DNA): TGTGCCAGCAGCTTCATCTGGGACAGGGGGCAAAGCGGGGGCCGCAATGAGCAGTTCTTC.

This clonotype was picked up many times. This rearrangement joins TRBV11-2 to TRBJ1-5, with TRBD1 matching 7 bases. Unmatched junction bases numbered 7, after V lost 1 base and J lost 4 bases. The CDR3 spans 16 residues. Per germline, CDR1 SGHAT and CDR2 FQNNGV. CDR3 nucleotide sequence: TGTGCCAGCAGCTTAGTTCGGGCAGGGGGGAATCAGCCCCAGCATTTT. Translated: CASSLVRAGGNQPQHF.

The chain has TRBV18 and TRBJ1-4; 7 nucleotides match TRBD1. The CDR3 length is 14 residues. With 3 bases clipped from V and 4 bases from J, the junction kept 2 bases outside the gene matches. CDR1 is KGHSH and CDR2 is LQKENI in the germline V gene. The CDR3 DNA reads TGTGCCAGCTCACCGGGACAGATTAATGAAAAACTGTTTTTT. This sequence encodes CASSPGQINEKLFF.

This clonotype showed up just a few times. The chain has TRBV10-3 and TRBJ1-4; 10 nucleotides match TRBD1. V shed 4 bases, J shed 10 bases, and the junction held 9 bases outside the gene matches. The CDR3 runs to 15 residues. Germline CDR1 reads ENHRY; CDR2 reads SYGVKD. CDR3 residues: CAISADRGGDGKLFF. In DNA, the CDR3 is TGTGCCATCAGTGCGGACAGGGGGGGAGATGGAAAACTGTTTTTT.

This clonotype occurred many times. This rearrangement joins TRBV5-1 to TRBJ1-4, with 7 bases fitting TRBD1. Unmatched junction bases numbered 1, after V lost 1 base and J lost 7 bases. The CDR3 sequence is 13 residues long. Germline CDR1 is SGHRS and CDR2 is YFSETQ. CDR3 sequence: CASSLWTGEKLFF. As DNA, the CDR3 is TGCGCCAGCAGCTTGTGGACAGGTGAAAAACTGTTTTTT.